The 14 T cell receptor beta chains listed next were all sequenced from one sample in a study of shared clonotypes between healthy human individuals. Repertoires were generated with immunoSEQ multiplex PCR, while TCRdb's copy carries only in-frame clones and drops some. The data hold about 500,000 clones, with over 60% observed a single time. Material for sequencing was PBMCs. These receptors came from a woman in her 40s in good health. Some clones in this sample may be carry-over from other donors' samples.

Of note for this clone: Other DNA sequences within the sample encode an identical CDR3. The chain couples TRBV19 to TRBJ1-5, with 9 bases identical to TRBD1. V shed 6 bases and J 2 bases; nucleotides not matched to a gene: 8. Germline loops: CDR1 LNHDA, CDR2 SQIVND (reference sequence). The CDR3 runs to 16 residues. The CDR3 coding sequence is TGTGCCAGTAGCAGAGCGGGACAGGGCGGCAATCAGCCCCAGCATTTT. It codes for CASSRAGQGGNQPQHF.

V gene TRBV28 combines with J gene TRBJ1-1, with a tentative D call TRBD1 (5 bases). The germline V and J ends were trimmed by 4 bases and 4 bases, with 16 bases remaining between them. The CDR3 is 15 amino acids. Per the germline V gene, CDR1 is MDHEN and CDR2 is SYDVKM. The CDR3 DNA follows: TGTGCCAGCAGTTGGCACAGAGGGGTGGCCACTGAAGCTTTCTTT. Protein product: CASSWHRGVATEAFF. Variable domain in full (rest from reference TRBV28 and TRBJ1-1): DVKVTQSSRYLVKRTGEKVFLECVQDMDHENMFWYRQDPGLGLRLIYFSYDVKMKEKGDIPEGYSVSREKKERFSLILESASTNQTSMYLCASSWHRGVATEAFFGQGTRLTVV.

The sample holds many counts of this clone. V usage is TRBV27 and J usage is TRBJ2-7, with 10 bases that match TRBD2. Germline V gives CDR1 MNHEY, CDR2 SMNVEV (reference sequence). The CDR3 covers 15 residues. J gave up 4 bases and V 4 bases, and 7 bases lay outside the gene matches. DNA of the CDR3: TGTGCCAGCAGTTCTCCCGGACTAGCGGCTTACGAGCAGTACTTC. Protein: CASSSPGLAAYEQYF.

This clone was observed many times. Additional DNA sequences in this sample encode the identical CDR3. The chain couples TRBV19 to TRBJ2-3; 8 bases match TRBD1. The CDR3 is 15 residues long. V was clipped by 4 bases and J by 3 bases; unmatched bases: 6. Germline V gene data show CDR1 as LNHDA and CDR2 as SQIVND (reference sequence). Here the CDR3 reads CASSTRQGRTDTQYF. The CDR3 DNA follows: TGTGCCAGTAGTACTCGACAGGGGCGGACAGATACGCAGTATTTT.

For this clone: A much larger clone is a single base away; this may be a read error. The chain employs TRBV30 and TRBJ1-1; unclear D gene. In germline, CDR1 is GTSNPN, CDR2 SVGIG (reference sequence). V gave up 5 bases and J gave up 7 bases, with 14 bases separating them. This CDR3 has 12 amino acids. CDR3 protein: CAWGRIGLEAFF. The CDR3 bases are TGTGCCTGGGGGAGGATAGGTCTTGAAGCTTTCTTT. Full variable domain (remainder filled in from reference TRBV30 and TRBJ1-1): SQTIHQWPATLVQPVGSPLSLECTVEGTSNPNLYWYRQAAGRGLQLLFYSVGIGQISSEVPQNLSASRPQDRQFILSSKKLLLSDSGFYLCAWGRIGLEAFFGQGTRLTVV.

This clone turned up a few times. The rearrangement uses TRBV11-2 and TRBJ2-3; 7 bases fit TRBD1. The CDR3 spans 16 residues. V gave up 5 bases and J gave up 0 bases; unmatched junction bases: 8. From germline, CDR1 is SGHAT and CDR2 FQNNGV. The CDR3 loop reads CASSPSRGRSTDTQYF. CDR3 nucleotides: TGTGCCAGCAGCCCCAGTAGGGGGCGCAGCACAGATACGCAGTATTTT.

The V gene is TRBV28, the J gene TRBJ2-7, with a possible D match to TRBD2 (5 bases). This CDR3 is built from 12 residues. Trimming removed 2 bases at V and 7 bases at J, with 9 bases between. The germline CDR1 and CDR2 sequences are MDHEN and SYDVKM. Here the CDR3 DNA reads TGTGCCAGCAGTTTACGAGGGTGGGAGCAGTACTTC. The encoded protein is CASSLRGWEQYF.

Here the CDR3 reads CASSLTQGFQPQHF. For the CDR3, the DNA is TGTGCCAGCAGTCTAACGCAGGGATTTCAGCCCCAGCATTTT. The rearrangement links TRBV6-5 to TRBJ1-5; D perhaps matches TRBD1 (5 bases). This CDR3 region has 14 residues. V lost 5 bases, J lost 6 bases, and 14 bases lay in between. Per the germline V gene, CDR1 is MNHEY and CDR2 is SVGAGI.

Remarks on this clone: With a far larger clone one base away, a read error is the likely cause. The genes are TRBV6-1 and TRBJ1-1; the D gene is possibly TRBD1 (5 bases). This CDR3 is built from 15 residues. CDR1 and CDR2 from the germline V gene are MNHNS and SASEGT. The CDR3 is CASRGPGAMNTGAFF. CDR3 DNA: TGTGCCAGCAGGGGCCCCGGGGCAATGAACACTGGAGCTTTCTTT.

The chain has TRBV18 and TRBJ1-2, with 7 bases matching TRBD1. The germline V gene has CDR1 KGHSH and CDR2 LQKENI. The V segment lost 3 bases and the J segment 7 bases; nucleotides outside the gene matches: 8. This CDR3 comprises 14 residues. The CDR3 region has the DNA TGTGCCAGCTCACCCCCGACAGGGTATGGTGGCTACACCTTC. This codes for CASSPPTGYGGYTF.

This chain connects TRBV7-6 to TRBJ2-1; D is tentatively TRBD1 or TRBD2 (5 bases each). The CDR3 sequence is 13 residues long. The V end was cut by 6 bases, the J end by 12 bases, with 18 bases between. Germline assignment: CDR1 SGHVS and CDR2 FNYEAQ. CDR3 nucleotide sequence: TGTGCCAGCAGTCGAAGCCAGGGAGATGTGCAGTTCTTC. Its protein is CASSRSQGDVQFF.

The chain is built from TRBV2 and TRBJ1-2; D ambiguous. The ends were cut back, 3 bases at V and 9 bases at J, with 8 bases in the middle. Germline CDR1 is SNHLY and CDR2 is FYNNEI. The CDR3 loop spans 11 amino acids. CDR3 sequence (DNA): TGTGCCAGCAGTGACAGCTTTAGCTACACCTTC. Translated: CASSDSFSYTF.

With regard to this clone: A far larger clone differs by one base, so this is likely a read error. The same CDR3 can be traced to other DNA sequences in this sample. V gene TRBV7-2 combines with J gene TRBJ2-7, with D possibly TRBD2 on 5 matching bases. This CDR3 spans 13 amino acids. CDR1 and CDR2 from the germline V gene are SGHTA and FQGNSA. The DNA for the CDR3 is TGTGCCAGCAGCATCCGGGGTAGCTACGAGCAGTATTTC. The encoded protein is CASSIRGSYEQYF.

CDR3 nucleotides: TGTGCCAGCTATGGGCGACTAGTTTACGAGCAGTACTTC. Its translation is CASYGRLVYEQYF. The rearrangement joins TRBV28 to TRBJ2-7; possibly TRBD2 for D (6 bases). The CDR3 consists of 13 residues. Germline assignment: CDR1 MDHEN and CDR2 SYDVKM. V dropped 8 bases and J dropped 4 bases, with 15 bases sitting between them.